Below, 6 T cell receptor beta chains from the same sample are listed, as sequenced in a study of siplizumab effects on memory and regulatory T cells. Method: immunoSEQ multiplex PCR; TCRdb's copy keeps in-frame clones and lacks some. The sample shows about 87,000 clones, approximately 95% of them seen only once. What was sequenced was non-Treg CD4+ T cells sorted from blood. The receptors shown here come from a human donor in good health.

The sample holds one count of this clone. This rearrangement joins TRBV27 to TRBJ1-5; D may be TRBD1 (5 bases). Germline V lookup: CDR1 MNHEY, CDR2 SMNVEV (reference sequence). This CDR3 is built from 14 residues. Trimming took 1 base from V and 4 from J, leaving 8 bases between them. The CDR3 DNA reads TGTGCCAGCAGTTTATTGGGGGGTAATCAGCCCCAGCATTTT. Translation: CASSLLGGNQPQHF.

The V call is TRBV10-3, the J call TRBJ1-1; D is unresolved. The V end lost 4 bases, the J end lost 1 base, and 7 bases lay between the germline ends. CDR3 length: 13 residues. Germline V gene sequence: CDR1 ENHRY, CDR2 SYGVKD. CDR3 DNA: TGTGCCATCAGTGGGGCAGAGAACACTGAAGCTTTCTTT. Translation gives CAISGAENTEAFF.

This CDR3 reads CASSYLGQSPSYTF. In DNA form, the CDR3 reads TGTGCCAGCAGTTACCTGGGACAGTCCCCTTCGTACACCTTC. The V gene is TRBV6-5, the J gene TRBJ1-2; 7 nucleotides line up with TRBD1. Per the germline V gene, CDR1 is MNHEY and CDR2 is SVGAGI. This CDR3 contains 14 residues. V dropped 2 bases and J dropped 11; count of bases not matched to a gene: 11.

The table lists this clone with a few counts. V usage is TRBV18 and J usage is TRBJ1-3; D not certain. V lost 3 bases and J 4 bases, leaving 13 bases between the germline ends. Germline CDR1 KGHSH, CDR2 LQKENI. This CDR3 spans 15 amino acids. The CDR3 sequence is CASSPGVVTGNTIYF. The DNA of the CDR3 is TGTGCCAGCTCACCCGGGGTAGTGACGGGAAACACCATATATTTT.

J is TRBJ2-5 and V is TRBV5-5, with TRBD1 matching 7 bases. Germline V lookup: CDR1 SGHKS, CDR2 YYEKEE (reference sequence). Unmatched junction bases numbered 4, after V lost 2 bases and J lost 3 bases. This CDR3 region has 14 residues. The CDR3 bases are TGTGCCAGCAGCTTAGGGACAGCTAAAGAGACCCAGTACTTC. The encoded protein is CASSLGTAKETQYF.

The rearrangement links TRBV5-1 to TRBJ2-7, with D hard to call. V was trimmed by 1 base and J by 2 bases, leaving 13 bases between them. Germline CDR1 reads SGHRS; CDR2 reads YFSETQ. This CDR3 comprises 15 residues. CDR3 bases: TGCGCCAGCAGCTTGAGGGCCACAACGCCCTACGAGCAGTACTTC. Its translation: CASSLRATTPYEQYF.